Shown below are 11 T cell receptor beta chains from a single sample sequenced in a study of T cell changes during pregnancy in multiple sclerosis. Assay used: immunoSEQ multiplex PCR; TCRdb lists only in-frame clones, some missing. The sample includes almost 40,000 clones, over 80% seen only once; the top ten take under 0.4%. The source was CD4+ T cells from peripheral blood mononuclear cells, collected in the third trimester of pregnancy. All receptors come from a female donor in good health, enrolled as a control in a pregnancy study.

The CDR3 nucleotides read TGCGCCAGCAGCTTGGACGGACAGGGCAATCAGCCCCAGCATTTT. This codes for CASSLDGQGNQPQHF. V gene TRBV5-1 combines with J gene TRBJ1-5; 7 bases are a match to TRBD1. The CDR3 runs to 15 residues. The germline V gene has CDR1 SGHRS and CDR2 YFSETQ. Losses at the gene ends were 0 bases for V and 2 bases for J; bases not matched to a gene: 2.

This clone was seen more than once but under ten times. The V gene is TRBV25-1, the J gene TRBJ1-6; possibly TRBD1 for D (5 bases). The CDR3 is made up of 14 amino acids. Germline CDR1 and CDR2: MGHDK and SYGVNS. The V and J ends lost 6 bases and 10 bases respectively, with 16 bases between them. In DNA form, the CDR3 reads TGTGCCAGCAGCGGCAGGGTGCGGGGGTCACCCCTCCACTTT. It yields the protein CASSGRVRGSPLHF.

The chain combines TRBV4-2 with TRBJ2-3, with 7 bases lining up with TRBD2. Germline trimming cut 0 bases from V and 3 bases from J; bases unmatched to any gene: 9. Germline CDR1 and CDR2: LGHNA and YNFKEQ. The CDR3 is 17 residues long. CDR3 residues: CASSQEIRTRRTDTQYF. The CDR3 bases are TGTGCCAGCAGCCAAGAGATTCGGACTAGGAGGACAGATACGCAGTATTTT.

The chain links TRBV29-1 to TRBJ2-5; D is possibly TRBD1 (6 bases). The ends were cut back, 7 bases at V and 5 bases at J, with 17 bases in the middle. Per the germline V gene, CDR1 is SQVTM and CDR2 is ANQGSEA. CDR3 length: 13 amino acids. This chain's CDR3 is CSAGAGERETQYF. The DNA for the CDR3 is TGCAGCGCCGGGGCAGGGGAGAGGGAGACCCAGTACTTC.

The chain couples TRBV18 to TRBJ1-1, with D unclear. The CDR3 runs 12 residues. Deletions cut 6 bases from V and 4 bases from J, with 9 bases between. Looked up from germline, CDR1 is KGHSH and CDR2 is LQKENI. DNA of the CDR3: TGTGCCAGCTCTCCCCTCCCCACTGAAGCTTTCTTT. It codes for CASSPLPTEAFF.

This clone was observed a single time. V is TRBV2 and J is TRBJ1-2; tentatively, D is TRBD1 (5 bases). The CDR3 loop spans 13 amino acids. V was shortened by 11 bases and J by 4 bases, with 17 bases between the two germline ends. Germline V gives CDR1 SNHLY, CDR2 FYNNEI. CDR3: CASTSGTAYGYTF. CDR3 nucleotide sequence: TGTGCCTCCACCTCCGGGACTGCCTATGGCTACACCTTC.

This chain connects TRBV28 to TRBJ2-7; the match to TRBD2 covers 10 bases. The CDR3 runs to 15 residues. V was pared by 7 bases and J by 3 bases, with 9 bases of the junction left unmatched. CDR1 and CDR2 from the germline V gene are MDHEN and SYDVKM. The CDR3 bases are TGTGCCAGCAAATACAGCGGGAGGGGAAGCTACGAGCAGTACTTC. Protein sequence: CASKYSGRGSYEQYF.

The chain has TRBV19 and TRBJ1-3, with 8 bases identical to TRBD1. Germline loops: CDR1 LNHDA, CDR2 SQIVND (reference sequence). Germline trimming cut 5 bases from V and 4 bases from J; bases unmatched to any gene: 7. This CDR3 contains 15 residues. CDR3 in amino acids: CASSWGQAFGNTIYF. The DNA for the CDR3 is TGTGCCAGTAGTTGGGGACAGGCGTTCGGAAACACCATATATTTT.

The V and J genes are TRBV2 and TRBJ1-5; 8 positions agree with TRBD1. CDR1 and CDR2 from the germline V gene are SNHLY and FYNNEI. The trim removed 6 bases at V and 6 bases at J, leaving 10 bases unmatched. The CDR3 totals 15 residues. The DNA of the CDR3 is TGTGCCAGCAGGGACGGACAGGGCGGAAGTCAGCCCCAGCATTTT. Its protein is CASRDGQGGSQPQHF. Combining the CDR3 with reference TRBV2 and TRBJ1-5 gives the whole variable domain EPEVTQTPSHQVTQMGQEVILRCVPISNHLYFYWYRQILGQKVEFLVSFYNNEISEKSEIFDDQFSVERPDGSNFTLKIRSTKLEDSAMYFCASRDGQGGSQPQHFGDGTRLSIL.

The chain is built from TRBV19 and TRBJ1-2, with 9 bases that match TRBD1. The CDR3 covers 15 residues. In germline, CDR1 is LNHDA, CDR2 SQIVND (reference sequence). Trimming at V came to 10 bases and at J to 6 bases, leaving 15 bases not matched to a gene. This chain's CDR3 is CATAHGDRARDGYTF. The CDR3 coding sequence is TGTGCCACCGCCCACGGGGACAGGGCGCGCGATGGCTACACCTTC.

The rearrangement links TRBV5-8 to TRBJ1-5; possibly TRBD1 for D (5 bases). The length of the CDR3 is 16 residues. Germline CDR1 is SGHTS and CDR2 is YDEGEE. V was shortened by 3 bases and J by 0 bases, with 13 bases between the two germline ends. DNA of the CDR3: TGTGCCAGCAGCTATAAGGGGCGGTATAGCAATCAGCCCCAGCATTTT. As protein: CASSYKGRYSNQPQHF.